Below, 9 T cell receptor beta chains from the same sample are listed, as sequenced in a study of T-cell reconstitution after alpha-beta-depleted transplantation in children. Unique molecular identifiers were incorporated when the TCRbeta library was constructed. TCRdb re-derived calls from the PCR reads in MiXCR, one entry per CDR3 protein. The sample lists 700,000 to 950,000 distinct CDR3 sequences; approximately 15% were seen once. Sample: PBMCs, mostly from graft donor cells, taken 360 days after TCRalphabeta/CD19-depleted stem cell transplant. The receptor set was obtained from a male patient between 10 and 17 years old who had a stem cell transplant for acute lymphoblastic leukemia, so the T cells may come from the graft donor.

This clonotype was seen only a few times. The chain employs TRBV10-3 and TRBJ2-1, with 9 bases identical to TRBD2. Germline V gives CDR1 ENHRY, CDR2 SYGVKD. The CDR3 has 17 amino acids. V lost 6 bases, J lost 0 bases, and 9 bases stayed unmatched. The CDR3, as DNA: TGTGCCATCAGCCCTATAGCGGGAGCCTTCTCCTACAATGAGCAGTTCTTC. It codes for CAISPIAGAFSYNEQFF.

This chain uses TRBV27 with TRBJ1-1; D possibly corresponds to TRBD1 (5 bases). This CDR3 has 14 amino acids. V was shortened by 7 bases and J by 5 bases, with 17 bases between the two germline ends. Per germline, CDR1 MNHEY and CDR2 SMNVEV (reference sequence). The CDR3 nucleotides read TGTGCCAGCAAGTCGGAGCAGGGCCATACTGAAGCTTTCTTT. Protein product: CASKSEQGHTEAFF.

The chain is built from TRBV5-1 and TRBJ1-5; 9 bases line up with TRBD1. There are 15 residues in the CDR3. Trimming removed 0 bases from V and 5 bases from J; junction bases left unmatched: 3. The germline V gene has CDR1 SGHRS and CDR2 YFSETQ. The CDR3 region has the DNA TGCGCCAGCAGCTTGGTACAGGGGGCATATCAGCCCCAGCATTTT. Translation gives CASSLVQGAYQPQHF.

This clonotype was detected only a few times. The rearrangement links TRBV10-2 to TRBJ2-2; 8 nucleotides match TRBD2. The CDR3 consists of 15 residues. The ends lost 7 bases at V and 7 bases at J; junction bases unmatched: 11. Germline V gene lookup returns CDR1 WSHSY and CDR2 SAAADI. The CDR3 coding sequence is TGCGCCAGCAACGTATTAGCGGGAACGAGCGGGGAGCTGTTTTTT. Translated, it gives CASNVLAGTSGELFF.

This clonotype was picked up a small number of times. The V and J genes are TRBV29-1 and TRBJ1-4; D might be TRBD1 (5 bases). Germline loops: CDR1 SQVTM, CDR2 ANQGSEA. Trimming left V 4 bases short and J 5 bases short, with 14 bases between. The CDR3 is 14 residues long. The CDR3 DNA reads TGCAGCGTTGGGGATAGCGCAGGGAATGAAAAACTGTTTTTT. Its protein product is CSVGDSAGNEKLFF.

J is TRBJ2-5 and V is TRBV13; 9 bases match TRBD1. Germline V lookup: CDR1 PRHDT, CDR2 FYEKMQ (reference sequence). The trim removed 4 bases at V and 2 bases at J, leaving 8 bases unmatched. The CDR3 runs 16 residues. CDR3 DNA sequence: TGTGCCAGCAGCTCCTGGACAGGGGAATCGCAAGAGACCCAGTACTTC. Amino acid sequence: CASSSWTGESQETQYF.

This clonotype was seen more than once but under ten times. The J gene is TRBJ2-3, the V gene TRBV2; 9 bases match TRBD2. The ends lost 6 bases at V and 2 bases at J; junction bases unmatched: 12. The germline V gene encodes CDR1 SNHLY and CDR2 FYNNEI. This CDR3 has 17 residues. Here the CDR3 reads CASSVRSGRPNTDTQYF. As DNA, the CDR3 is TGTGCCAGCAGCGTCAGAAGCGGGAGGCCTAACACAGATACGCAGTATTTT.

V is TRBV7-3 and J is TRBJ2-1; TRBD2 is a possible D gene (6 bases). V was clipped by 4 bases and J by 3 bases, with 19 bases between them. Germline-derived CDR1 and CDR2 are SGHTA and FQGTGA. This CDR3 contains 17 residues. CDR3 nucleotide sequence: TGTGCCAGCAGCTCCCACCCGGGACTCCCAAACTACAATGAGCAGTTCTTC. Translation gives CASSSHPGLPNYNEQFF.

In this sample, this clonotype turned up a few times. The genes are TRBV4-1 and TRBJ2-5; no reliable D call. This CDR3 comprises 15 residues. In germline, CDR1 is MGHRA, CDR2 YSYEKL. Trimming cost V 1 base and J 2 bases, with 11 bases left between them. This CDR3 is CASSQVTSVQETQYF. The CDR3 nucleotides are TGCGCCAGCAGCCAAGTTACGTCAGTACAAGAGACCCAGTACTTC.